This TCR beta chain was sequenced during a study of early T cells in non-severe SARS-CoV-2 infection. Study background: Unsorted whole blood bulk RNA was sequenced, with unpaired chains. Study-wide findings and caveats: Anti-spike CD8 responses were favored by VDJdb matching, which missed private and CD4 specificities.

Comment on this clonotype: Its target is unknown.

There are 16 residues in the CDR3. Germline CDR1 is MGHRA and CDR2 is YSYEKL. V was cut by 1 base and J by 5 bases, with 16 bases left in between. Individual cDNA molecules were tagged with unique molecular identifiers. TCRdb reanalysed the 5' RACE reads using MiXCR and keeps one entry per CDR3 protein. Of more than 90,000 distinct CDR3 sequences in the sample, approximately 11% were seen once. Sequenced material: whole blood. This sequence originates from an adult who was a healthcare worker with PCR-confirmed SARS-CoV-2 infection or an uninfected control (not recorded which). The chain joins TRBV4-1 to TRBJ2-3; D remains unclear. CDR3 residues: CASSQVGRRSVDTQYF. CDR3 nucleotide sequence: TGCGCCAGCAGCCAAGTAGGGCGAAGATCGGTAGATACGCAGTATTTT.